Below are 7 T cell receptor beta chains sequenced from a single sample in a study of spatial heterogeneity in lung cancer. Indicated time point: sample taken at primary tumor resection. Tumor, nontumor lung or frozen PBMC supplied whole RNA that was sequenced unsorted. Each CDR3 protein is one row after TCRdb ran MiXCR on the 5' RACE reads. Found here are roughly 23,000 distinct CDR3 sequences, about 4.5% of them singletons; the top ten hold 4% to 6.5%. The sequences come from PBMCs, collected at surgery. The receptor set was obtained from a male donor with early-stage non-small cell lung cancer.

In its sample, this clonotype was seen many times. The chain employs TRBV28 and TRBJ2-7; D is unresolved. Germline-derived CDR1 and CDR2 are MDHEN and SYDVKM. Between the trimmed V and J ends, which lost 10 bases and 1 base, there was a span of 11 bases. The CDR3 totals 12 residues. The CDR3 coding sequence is TGTGCCACCCACGGAGTTTCCTACGAGCAGTACTTC. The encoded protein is CATHGVSYEQYF. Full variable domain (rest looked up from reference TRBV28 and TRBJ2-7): DVKVTQSSRYLVKRTGEKVFLECVQDMDHENMFWYRQDPGLGLRLIYFSYDVKMKEKGDIPEGYSVSREKKERFSLILESASTNQTSMYLCATHGVSYEQYFGPGTRLTVT.

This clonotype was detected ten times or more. The CDR3 nucleotides read TGTGCCAGTAGGGTGGACAGGGGCCAGAATCAGCCCCAGCATTTT. Translated, it gives CASRVDRGQNQPQHF. This chain links TRBV19 with TRBJ1-5; TRBD1 agrees at 9 bases. With V trimmed by 6 bases and J by 4 bases, 7 bases remained unmatched. This CDR3 comprises 15 residues. The germline gives CDR1 LNHDA, CDR2 SQIVND (reference sequence).

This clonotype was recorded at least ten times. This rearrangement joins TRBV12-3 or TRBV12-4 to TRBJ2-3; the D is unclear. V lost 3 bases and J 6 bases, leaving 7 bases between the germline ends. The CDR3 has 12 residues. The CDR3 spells CASSFSTDTQYF. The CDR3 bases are TGTGCCAGCAGTTTCAGTACCGATACGCAGTATTTT.

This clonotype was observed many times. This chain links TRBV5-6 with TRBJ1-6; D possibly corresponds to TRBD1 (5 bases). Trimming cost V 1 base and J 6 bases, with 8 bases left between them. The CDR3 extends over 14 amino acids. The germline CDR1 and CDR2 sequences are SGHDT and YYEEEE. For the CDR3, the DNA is TGTGCCAGCAGCTTGCCAGGGAGTAATTCACCCCTCCACTTT. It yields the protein CASSLPGSNSPLHF.

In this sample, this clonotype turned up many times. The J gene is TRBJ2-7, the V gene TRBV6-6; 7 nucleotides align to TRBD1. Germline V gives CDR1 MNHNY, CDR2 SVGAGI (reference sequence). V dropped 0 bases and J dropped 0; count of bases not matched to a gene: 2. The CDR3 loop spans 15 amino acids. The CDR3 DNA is TGTGCCAGCAGTTACTCGACAGGGAGCTCCTACGAGCAGTACTTC. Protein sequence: CASSYSTGSSYEQYF.

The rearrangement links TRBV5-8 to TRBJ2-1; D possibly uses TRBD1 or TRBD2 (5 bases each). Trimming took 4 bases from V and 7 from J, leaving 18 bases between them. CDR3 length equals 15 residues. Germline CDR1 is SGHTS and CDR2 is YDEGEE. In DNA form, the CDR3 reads TGTGCCAGCAGCCAATCCATAACGGGGCGAAATGAGCAGTTCTTC. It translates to CASSQSITGRNEQFF. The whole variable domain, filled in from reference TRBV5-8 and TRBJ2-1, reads EAGVTQSPTHLIKTRGQQATLRCSPISGHTSVYWYQQALGLGLQFLLWYDEGEERNRGNFPPRFSGRQFPNYSSELNVNALELEDSALYLCASSQSITGRNEQFFGPGTRLTVL.

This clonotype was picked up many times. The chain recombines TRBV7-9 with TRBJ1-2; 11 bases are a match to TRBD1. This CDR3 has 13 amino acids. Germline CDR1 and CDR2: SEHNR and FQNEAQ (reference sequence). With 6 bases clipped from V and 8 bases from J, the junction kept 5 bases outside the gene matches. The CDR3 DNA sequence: TGTGCCAGCAGACGGACAGGGGGCAACGGCTACACCTTC. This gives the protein CASRRTGGNGYTF.